The T cell receptor beta chain under discussion was sequenced for a study of blood T cell repertoires in COVID-19. Here immunoSEQ multiplex PCR was the method, and the copy in TCRdb shows in-frame clones only, minus some. In the table there are hundreds of thousands of clones, around 84% of which are singletons. From germline, CDR1 is LGHDT and CDR2 YNNKEL (reference sequence). V was pared by 3 bases and J by 1 base, with 2 bases of the junction left unmatched. This CDR3 has 14 residues. The sequence derives from a woman aged 45-65 years who had recovered from COVID-19. This chain joins TRBV3-1 (or the pseudogene TRBV3-2) and TRBJ2-7, with TRBD1 matching over 8 bases. The sequenced sample consisted of PBMCs or T cells enriched from blood (not recorded which). CDR3 DNA: TGTGCCAGCAGCCATCAGGGGGCGTCCTACGAGCAGTACTTC. Protein product: CASSHQGASYEQYF.